This T cell receptor (beta chain) comes out of a study of T cell changes during pregnancy in multiple sclerosis. TCRdb keeps only in-frame clones here, not all; method: immunoSEQ multiplex PCR. This table has approximately 9,000 clones, 83% appearing once. The CDR3 totals 16 residues. Germline assignment: CDR1 SGDLS and CDR2 YYNGEE. V was pared by 2 bases and J by 8 bases, with 9 bases of the junction left unmatched. J is TRBJ2-1 and V is TRBV9; 11 bases line up with TRBD2. Sequenced material: CD8+ T cells from peripheral blood mononuclear cells, taken in the third trimester of pregnancy. The TCR comes from a female donor in good health, enrolled as a control in a pregnancy study. The CDR3 sequence: CASSVNIAGGGDEQFF. The CDR3 bases are TGTGCCAGCAGCGTCAACATAGCGGGGGGGGGTGATGAGCAGTTCTTC.